The T cell receptor (beta chain) described here comes from a study of T cell clusters in autoimmune cytopenias. Study-wide context: TRB sequencing had a median around 52,000 reads and under 2,500 distinct clonotypes per sample.

TRB rearrangements were amplified by touch-down multiplex PCR with mixed TRB-A/B primers. TCRdb reanalyzed the multiplex PCR reads and collapses them to one entry per CDR3 protein, without DNA. The sample table sets out about 1,500 distinct CDR3 sequences. Study findings and constraints: Functional roles of the in silico T cell clusters still await experimental validation.

This clonotype is medium-sized by frequency. The antigen remains undetermined. In germline, CDR1 is MNHEY, CDR2 SMNVEV (reference sequence). The CDR3 runs to 14 residues. Each sample's input was approximately 270 ng genomic DNA, 38,000 or so genome equivalents. Untreated chronic lymphocytic leukemia controls without autoimmune cytopenia had mean and median ages of approximately 65 and 61 years. This same sample was also part of a study on T cell repertoires in aging, cancer and after chemotherapy. That work contributes: Loss of evenness, beyond lost richness, contributed to age-related TCR diversity decline in cancer patients.

The chain uses TRBV27 and TRBJ2-7; as DNA is missing, the TRBD1 call by TCRdb cannot be tested. This TCR was sampled from a human donor with chronic lymphocytic leukemia. Material for sequencing was peripheral blood. CDR3 residues: CASSYGIGSYEQYF.